This is a list of T cell receptor beta chains from one sample in a study of beta chain features in type 1 diabetes. Profiling relied on immunoSEQ multiplex PCR, and the TCRdb table lists in-frame clones only, not all of them. The data contain some 900,000 clones, roughly 17% of them singletons. Input material: naive CD4+ T cells from blood. These receptors were collected from a woman aged 18-29 years in good health. CDR3s include the opening cysteine and the closing phenylalanine or tryptophan. Fields, in order: V gene, D gene, clone size, J gene, CDR3 protein, CDR3 DNA. The D gene is left open where the match is weak. Size values are once, few and many counts, or a class for expanded clones, and some rows have none.

TRBV5-1	TRBD2	few	TRBJ2-4	CASSLSAGAANIQYF	TGCGCCAGCAGCTTGTCTGCGGGAGCGGCAAACATTCAGTACTTC
TRBV29-1	.	few	TRBJ2-7	CSVETGLDEQYF	TGCAGCGTTGAAACGGGTCTGGACGAGCAGTACTTC
TRBV9	.	.	TRBJ2-2	CASSVWGSSAGELFF	TGTGCCAGCAGCGTATGGGGGAGTTCGGCCGGGGAGCTGTTTTTT
TRBV10-3	TRBD1	few	TRBJ1-2	CAISESMGTGRSYTF	TGTGCCATCAGTGAGTCTATGGGGACAGGGAGGTCCTACACCTTC
TRBV2	.	.	TRBJ2-7	CASSELVKVYEQYF	TGTGCCAGCAGTGAACTAGTTAAGGTCTACGAGCAGTACTTC
TRBV7-2	TRBD1	few	TRBJ1-2	CASSSGGQWARVTF	TGTGCCAGCAGCTCCGGGGGACAGTGGGCTCGGGTAACCTTC
TRBV4-2	.	few	TRBJ2-1	CASSPEAAQSYNEQFF	TGTGCCAGCAGCCCCGAGGCGGCCCAGAGCTACAATGAGCAGTTCTTC
TRBV11-2	TRBD2	few	TRBJ2-2	CASSFTTSRSGELFF	TGTGCCAGCAGCTTCACGACTAGCCGGAGCGGGGAGCTGTTTTTT
TRBV29-1	TRBD1	few	TRBJ1-1	CSGRTGNSEAFF	TGCAGCGGTCGGACAGGGAACTCTGAAGCTTTCTTT
TRBV6-6	.	.	TRBJ1-2	CASTLQGTFKPYGYTF	TGTGCCAGCACCTTACAGGGCACCTTCAAACCCTATGGCTACACCTTC
TRBV29-1	.	.	TRBJ2-7	CSVSGSRYYEQYF	TGCAGCGTGTCCGGTAGCCGGTACTACGAGCAGTACTTC
TRBV7-3	.	.	TRBJ2-3	CASSLTGYPTDTQYF	TGTGCCAGCAGCTTAACAGGGTACCCCACAGATACGCAGTATTTT
TRBV6-1	TRBD1	.	TRBJ1-3	CASRETGTGVGNTIYF	TGTGCCAGCAGGGAAACCGGGACAGGGGTTGGAAACACCATATATTTT
TRBV25-1	.	few	TRBJ2-3	CASSGQADTQYF	TGTGCCAGCAGTGGACAGGCAGATACGCAGTATTTT
TRBV27	.	few	TRBJ2-5	CAAGRVNQETQYF	TGTGCCGCCGGCCGGGTAAATCAAGAGACCCAGTACTTC
TRBV6-5	.	.	TRBJ1-1	CASSYSTELNTEAFF	TGTGCCAGCAGTTACTCGACCGAACTTAACACTGAAGCTTTCTTT
TRBV21-1	.	few	TRBJ2-6	CASSNLPGLNGSGANVLTF	TGTGCCAGCAGCAACCTGCCAGGGCTTAATGGGTCTGGGGCCAACGTCCTGACTTTC
TRBV7-9	.	.	TRBJ1-1	CASSWDANTEAFF	TGTGCCAGCAGTTGGGACGCGAACACTGAAGCTTTCTTT
TRBV28	TRBD1	.	TRBJ2-6	CASSGQASGANVLTF	TGTGCCAGCAGCGGACAGGCCTCTGGGGCCAACGTCCTGACTTTC
TRBV4-3	.	few	TRBJ2-1	CASSQVLDHNEQFF	TGCGCCAGCAGCCAAGTTCTGGATCACAATGAGCAGTTCTTC
TRBV7-6	TRBD2	.	TRBJ2-3	CASSRKRTSGSTDTQYF	TGTGCCAGCAGCCGAAAAAGGACTAGCGGGAGCACAGATACGCAGTATTTT
TRBV15	.	.	TRBJ2-5	CATSRGHFTGSGQETQYF	TGTGCCACCAGCAGAGGCCATTTCACGGGGTCAGGGCAAGAGACCCAGTACTTC
TRBV2	.	.	TRBJ2-1	CASSSDRGRYNEQFF	TGTGCCAGCAGCTCGGACCGGGGCAGATACAATGAGCAGTTCTTC
TRBV15	.	few	TRBJ2-7	CATSRGQLAYEQYF	TGTGCCACCAGCAGAGGTCAGCTAGCCTACGAGCAGTACTTC
TRBV5-1	.	few	TRBJ2-1	CASSLQGQNLYNEQFF	TGCGCCAGCAGCCTACAAGGACAGAACCTCTACAATGAGCAGTTCTTC
TRBV7-8	TRBD2	few	TRBJ2-1	CASSLVSGRRYNEQFF	TGTGCCAGCAGCTTAGTGAGCGGGAGAAGGTACAATGAGCAGTTCTTC
TRBV12-5	.	.	TRBJ2-2	CASGSQGSGELFF	TGTGCTAGTGGTTCACAGGGATCCGGGGAGCTGTTTTTT
TRBV15	.	.	TRBJ2-1	CATSRVNNEQFF	TGTGCCACCAGCAGAGTCAACAATGAGCAGTTCTTC
TRBV9	.	.	TRBJ2-5	CASSARPTGQETQYF	TGCGCCAGCAGCGCGAGGCCGACAGGCCAAGAGACCCAGTACTTC
TRBV2	TRBD1	.	TRBJ2-7	CASSEQGGLSSYEQYF	TGTGCCAGCAGTGAACAAGGGGGCCTGAGCTCCTACGAGCAGTACTTC
TRBV28	TRBD1	.	TRBJ2-7	CASGQVGFPYEQYF	TGTGCCTCCGGACAGGTTGGGTTTCCTTACGAGCAGTACTTC
TRBV7-9	.	.	TRBJ1-4	CASSPGNEKLFF	TGTGCCAGCAGCCCCGGGAATGAAAAACTGTTTTTT